Listed here are 20 T cell receptor beta chains from one sample, sequenced in a study of blood T cell repertoires in COVID-19. Profiling relied on immunoSEQ multiplex PCR, and the TCRdb table lists in-frame clones only, not all of them. The repertoire holds about 200,000 clones, approximately 91% seen once, with roughly 1.6% in the top ten. Sample: peripheral blood. These receptors were collected from a man between 18 and 29 years old with active or convalescent COVID-19.

This chain links TRBV5-5 with TRBJ2-5; no clear D. Trimming removed 0 bases at V and 5 bases at J, with 11 bases between. The CDR3 covers 14 residues. Germline values: CDR1 SGHKS, CDR2 YYEKEE (reference sequence). The CDR3 nucleotides are TGTGCCAGCAGCTTGGACAGCCCTGGGGAGACCCAGTACTTC. It encodes CASSLDSPGETQYF.

This sequence joins TRBV3-1 (or the pseudogene TRBV3-2) and TRBJ1-6; D gene unclear. The CDR3 is 12 amino acids. Per the germline V gene, CDR1 is LGHDT and CDR2 is YNNKEL (reference sequence). Trimming took 4 bases from V and 7 from J, leaving 5 bases between them. Written as DNA, the CDR3 is TGTGCCAGCAGCCGAGGAAATTCACCCCTCCACTTT. Encoded protein: CASSRGNSPLHF.

Turning to this clone: The same CDR3 is also encoded by other DNA sequences in this sample. This chain joins TRBV5-1 and TRBJ2-7; TRBD2 aligns across 9 bases. The CDR3 sequence is 15 residues long. The germline V gene encodes CDR1 SGHRS and CDR2 YFSETQ. V was pared by 0 bases and J by 1 base, with 2 bases of the junction left unmatched. The CDR3 nucleotides read TGCGCCAGCAGCTTGGTTGCGGGAGGGTCCTACGAGCAGTACTTC. Translating gives CASSLVAGGSYEQYF.

The chain links TRBV13 to TRBJ2-5; D is unresolved. The V and J ends lost 0 bases and 2 bases respectively, with 10 bases between them. Germline V lookup: CDR1 PRHDT, CDR2 FYEKMQ (reference sequence). CDR3 length: 15 residues. CDR3 bases: TGTGCCAGCAGCTTAGGACTGTCCCAACAAGAGACCCAGTACTTC. This codes for CASSLGLSQQETQYF.

The chain has TRBV18 and TRBJ2-1; 8 positions match TRBD1. There are 13 residues in the CDR3. Per the germline V gene, CDR1 is KGHSH and CDR2 is LQKENI. V lost 6 bases, J lost 12 bases, and 10 bases stayed unmatched. The CDR3 sequence is CASSLDRDDGQFF. In DNA form, the CDR3 reads TGTGCCAGCTCCCTGGACAGGGATGATGGGCAGTTCTTC. Full variable domain (missing parts from reference TRBV18 and TRBJ2-1): NAGVMQNPRHLVRRRGQEARLRCSPMKGHSHVYWYRQLPEEGLKFMVYLQKENIIDESGMPKERFSAEFPKEGPSILRIQQVVRGDSAAYFCASSLDRDDGQFFGPGTRLTVL.

The rearrangement uses TRBV16 and TRBJ2-7; 8 nucleotides agree with TRBD2. CDR3 length: 14 amino acids. Germline values: CDR1 KGHSY, CDR2 FQNENV. The V and J ends lost 2 bases and 3 bases, in that order; junction bases with no gene match: 3. The CDR3 nucleotides read TGTGCCAGCAGCCAAAGCGGGAGCCTCTACGAGCAGTACTTC. It encodes CASSQSGSLYEQYF.

Written as DNA, the CDR3 is TGTGCCAGCAGTTTAGGAGGGGCGGATGAAAAACTGTTTTTT. As protein: CASSLGGADEKLFF. The chain has TRBV28 and TRBJ1-4; weak D call: TRBD1 (5 bases). The CDR3 sequence is 14 residues long. CDR1 is MDHEN, CDR2 SYDVKM, per germline. Deletions cut 2 bases from V and 6 bases from J, with 10 bases between.

The chain employs TRBV30 and TRBJ1-6; 9 bases map to TRBD1. The CDR3 covers 13 residues. J gave up 8 bases and V 3 bases, and 2 bases lay outside the gene matches. Germline V gene lookup returns CDR1 GTSNPN and CDR2 SVGIG (reference sequence). The CDR3 nucleotides are TGTGCCTGGAGGGGGACAGGGCATTCACCCCTCCACTTT. Its protein is CAWRGTGHSPLHF.

This clone was counted ten times or more. The rearrangement links TRBV6-1 to TRBJ2-1; 9 nucleotides agree with TRBD2. Trimming cost V 3 bases and J 7 bases; bases outside gene matches: 7. CDR3 length equals 15 residues. In germline, CDR1 is MNHNS, CDR2 SASEGT. In DNA form, the CDR3 reads TGTGCCAGCAGTGATCGGCGGGGGGGCCTGAATGAGCAGTTCTTC. As protein: CASSDRRGGLNEQFF.

The gene calls are TRBV11-2 and TRBJ1-2; D not certain. Germline V gene data show CDR1 as SGHAT and CDR2 as FQNNGV. The CDR3 is made up of 16 amino acids. V lost 0 bases and J lost 0, with 11 bases in between. CDR3 nucleotide sequence: TGTGCCAGCAGCTTAGATTATTCTATAGCTAACTATGGCTACACCTTC. Translated: CASSLDYSIANYGYTF. Variable domain in full (rest from reference TRBV11-2 and TRBJ1-2): EAGVAQSPRYKIIEKRQSVAFWCNPISGHATLYWYQQILGQGPKLLIQFQNNGVVDDSQLPKDRFSAERLKGVDSTLKIQPAKLEDSAVYLCASSLDYSIANYGYTFGSGTRLTVV.

The chain carries TRBV13 and TRBJ1-2; 12 nucleotides agree with TRBD1. Germline assignment: CDR1 PRHDT and CDR2 FYEKMQ (reference sequence). With V trimmed by 5 bases and J by 4 bases, 14 bases remained unmatched. CDR3 length: 18 amino acids. As DNA, the CDR3 is TGTGCCAGCAGCCCAGACCGGGACAGGGGGCTTCGCGGCTATGGCTACACCTTC. Translating it yields CASSPDRDRGLRGYGYTF. Filled out from reference TRBV13 and TRBJ1-2, the complete variable domain reads AAGVIQSPRHLIKEKRETATLKCYPIPRHDTVYWYQQGPGQDPQFLISFYEKMQSDKGSIPDRFSAQQFSDYHSELNMSSLELGDSALYFCASSPDRDRGLRGYGYTFGSGTRLTVV.

V is TRBV11-3 and J is TRBJ2-2; weak D call: TRBD2 (6 bases). The CDR3 extends over 16 amino acids. Trimming cost V 4 bases and J 3 bases, with 15 bases left between them. From germline, CDR1 is SGHNT and CDR2 YENEEA. The CDR3: CASSSRREKDTGELFF. CDR3 bases: TGTGCCAGCAGCTCTCGACGGGAGAAGGACACCGGGGAGCTGTTTTTT. Based on the CDR3 plus reference TRBV11-3 and TRBJ2-2, the full variable domain is EAGVVQSPRYKIIEKKQPVAFWCNPISGHNTLYWYLQNLGQGPELLIRYENEEAVDDSQLPKDRFSAERLKGVDSTLKIQPAELGDSAVYLCASSSRREKDTGELFFGEGSRLTVL.

The genes are TRBV30 and TRBJ1-5, with a possible D match to TRBD1 (5 bases). Trimming took off 0 bases at V and 4 bases at J, with 10 bases between the two ends. The CDR3 is 14 residues long. Germline CDR1 is GTSNPN and CDR2 is SVGIG (reference sequence). The CDR3 sequence: CAWSVVGVNQPQHF. CDR3 in DNA: TGTGCCTGGAGTGTAGTAGGGGTAAATCAGCCCCAGCATTTT. The full variable domain, its missing parts supplied by reference TRBV30 and TRBJ1-5, is SQTIHQWPATLVQPVGSPLSLECTVEGTSNPNLYWYRQAAGRGLQLLFYSVGIGQISSEVPQNLSASRPQDRQFILSSKKLLLSDSGFYLCAWSVVGVNQPQHFGDGTRLSIL.

The gene calls are TRBV27 and TRBJ2-1; D remains unclear. Trimming cost V 3 bases and J 3 bases, with 15 bases left between them. The CDR3 sequence is 16 residues long. Germline lookup yields CDR1 MNHEY and CDR2 SMNVEV (reference sequence). CDR3 sequence: CASSFSAARRYNEQFF. CDR3 in DNA: TGTGCCAGCAGTTTTAGTGCGGCTAGGCGCTACAATGAGCAGTTCTTC.

The chain employs TRBV13 and TRBJ2-1; the match to TRBD2 covers 13 bases. V shed 4 bases, J shed 5 bases, and the junction held 8 bases outside the gene matches. The CDR3 runs to 17 residues. CDR1 is PRHDT, CDR2 FYEKMQ, per germline (reference sequence). CDR3 sequence (DNA): TGTGCCAGCAGCTCTCCCCCAGGGACTAGCGGGAACAATGAGCAGTTCTTC. This gives the protein CASSSPPGTSGNNEQFF. Filled out from reference TRBV13 and TRBJ2-1, the complete variable domain reads AAGVIQSPRHLIKEKRETATLKCYPIPRHDTVYWYQQGPGQDPQFLISFYEKMQSDKGSIPDRFSAQQFSDYHSELNMSSLELGDSALYFCASSSPPGTSGNNEQFFGPGTRLTVL.

This clone was observed a few times. The chain has TRBV2 and TRBJ1-1, with TRBD1 matching 8 bases. Germline assignment: CDR1 SNHLY and CDR2 FYNNEI. The CDR3 has 14 amino acids. The J segment lost 2 bases and the V segment lost 7 bases, leaving 6 bases of the junction unmatched. CDR3 sequence: CASKKGQGNTEAFF. For the CDR3, the DNA is TGTGCCAGCAAGAAAGGACAGGGAAACACTGAAGCTTTCTTT.

The rearrangement joins TRBV10-3 to TRBJ2-2; 7 bases match TRBD2. Germline V gene lookup returns CDR1 ENHRY and CDR2 SYGVKD. CDR3 size: 16 residues. V lost 3 bases, J lost 5 bases, and 9 bases stayed unmatched. CDR3 nucleotide sequence: TGTGCCATCAGTGATTTAGCGGGTGGATCGACCGGGGAGCTGTTTTTT. Residues: CAISDLAGGSTGELFF.

V gene TRBV11-2 combines with J gene TRBJ2-1; 8 nucleotides agree with TRBD2. CDR1 SGHAT and CDR2 FQNNGV come from the germline V gene. Germline trimming cut 3 bases from V and 3 bases from J; bases unmatched to any gene: 4. The CDR3 sequence is 15 residues long. CDR3 residues: CASSLPGLDYNEQFF. The DNA of the CDR3 is TGTGCCAGCAGCTTGCCGGGACTAGACTACAATGAGCAGTTCTTC.

The CDR3 sequence is CASSQGWFRGYTF. Written as DNA, the CDR3 is TGTGCCAGCAGCCAGGGCTGGTTTCGTGGCTACACCTTC. The V gene is TRBV12-3 or TRBV12-4, the J gene TRBJ1-2; possibly TRBD1 for D (5 bases). This CDR3 is built from 13 residues. Deletions cut 6 bases from V and 7 bases from J, with 15 bases between.

This clone appeared a few times. This chain uses TRBV18 with TRBJ2-5; a possible D gene is TRBD2 (6 bases). The CDR3 has 12 residues. The V gene lost 3 bases and the J gene lost 4 bases, with 6 bases spanning the gap. Germline V gene sequence: CDR1 KGHSH, CDR2 LQKENI. The chain's CDR3 is CASSPGGETQYF. Written as DNA, the CDR3 is TGTGCCAGCTCACCGGGGGGAGAGACCCAGTACTTC.